This TCR beta chain derives from a study of T cells in Graves' hyperthyroidism and ophthalmopathy. Authors of the study amplified TCR beta CDR3 regions from RNA transcripts. HTBI primers were the set used in a first-round RT-PCR of the TCR CDR3. TCRdb passed the multiplex PCR reads through MiXCR, listing each CDR3 protein once. The sample holds about 770,000 distinct CDR3 sequences, roughly a sixth seen once. Germline assignment: CDR1 SNHLY and CDR2 FYNNEI. The CDR3 consists of 15 residues. V dropped 6 bases and J dropped 2; count of bases not matched to a gene: 6. This receptor was identified in a woman aged 50 to 65 with Graves' hyperthyroidism that later progressed to Graves' ophthalmopathy. Sequencing was carried out using blood. The chain employs TRBV2 and TRBJ2-5, with 10 positions matching TRBD2. DNA of the CDR3: TGTGCCAGCAGGCAAACTAGCGGGATACAAGAGACCCAGTACTTC. Translated: CASRQTSGIQETQYF.